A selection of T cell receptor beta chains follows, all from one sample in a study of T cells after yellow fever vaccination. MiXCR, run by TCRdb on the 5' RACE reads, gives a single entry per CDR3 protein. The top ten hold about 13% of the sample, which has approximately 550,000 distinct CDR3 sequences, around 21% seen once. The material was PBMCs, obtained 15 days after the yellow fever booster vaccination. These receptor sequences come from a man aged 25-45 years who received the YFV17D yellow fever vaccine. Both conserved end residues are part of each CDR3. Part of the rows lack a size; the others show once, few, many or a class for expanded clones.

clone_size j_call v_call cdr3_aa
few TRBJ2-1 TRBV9 CASSGSGNNNEQFF
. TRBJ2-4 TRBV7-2 CASRAGPRDIQYF
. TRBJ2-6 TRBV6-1 CASSQTGTGANVLTF
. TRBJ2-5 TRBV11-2 CASSLGTSGTETQYF
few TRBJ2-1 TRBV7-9 CASSLGGINEQFF
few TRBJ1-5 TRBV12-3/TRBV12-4 CASSRTGGFNQPQHF
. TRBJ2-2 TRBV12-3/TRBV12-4 CASRTRGLTGELFF
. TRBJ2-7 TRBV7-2 CASSAPNRAHEQYF
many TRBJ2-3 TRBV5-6 CASSSPGSTDTQYF
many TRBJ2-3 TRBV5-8 CASSLKGAGDTQYF
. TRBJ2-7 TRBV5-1 CASSTQGAREQYF
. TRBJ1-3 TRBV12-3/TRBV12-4 CASSPPTGWGNTIYF
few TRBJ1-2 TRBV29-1 CSASDRGARGYTF